These T cell receptor beta chains were read from a single sample in a study of blood T cell repertoires in COVID-19. Method: immunoSEQ multiplex PCR; TCRdb's copy keeps in-frame clones and lacks some. This sample yields under 65,000 clones, of which 81% are seen a single time; around 5.3% belongs to the top ten. Sample: peripheral blood. The receptors stem from an older woman with acute or convalescent COVID-19. Each CDR3 is given with its conserved first and last residue. D genes are given only for firm matches. A row's size may be missing; if present it is once, few, many or a size class.

v_gene: TRBV29-1
j_gene: TRBJ1-1
abundance: .
d_gene: .
CDR3nt: TGCAGCGTTGTGTTACAGCTTGGCACTGAAGCTTTCTTT
CDR3aa: CSVVLQLGTEAFF

v_gene: TRBV5-1
j_gene: TRBJ1-6
abundance: .
d_gene: TRBD1
CDR3nt: TGCGCCAGCAGCCACAATGCCGGGACAGCCAATAATTCACCCCTCCACTTT
CDR3aa: CASSHNAGTANNSPLHF

v_gene: TRBV24-1
j_gene: TRBJ2-7
abundance: .
d_gene: .
CDR3nt: TGTGCCACCAGTGATTTGCGACAAACCTACGAGCAGTACTTC
CDR3aa: CATSDLRQTYEQYF

v_gene: TRBV6-6
j_gene: TRBJ2-1
abundance: .
d_gene: .
CDR3nt: TGTGCCAGCAGTCCCGGGGATTCCAATGAGCAGTTCTTC
CDR3aa: CASSPGDSNEQFF

v_gene: TRBV5-1
j_gene: TRBJ1-1
abundance: few
d_gene: .
CDR3nt: TGCGCCAGCAGCTTGGCCACAGCCCAGGTTGGCACTGAAGCTTTCTTT
CDR3aa: CASSLATAQVGTEAFF

v_gene: TRBV24-1
j_gene: TRBJ2-1
abundance: .
d_gene: TRBD1
CDR3nt: TGTGCCACCAGTGACAACAGGGGTGGGATGATGGATGAGCAGTTCTTC
CDR3aa: CATSDNRGGMMDEQFF

v_gene: TRBV24-1
j_gene: TRBJ2-3
abundance: once
d_gene: .
CDR3nt: TGTGCCACCAGTGACCCGACTAGTAGAATGGATACGCAGTATTTT
CDR3aa: CATSDPTSRMDTQYF

v_gene: TRBV7-3
j_gene: TRBJ2-7
abundance: .
d_gene: .
CDR3nt: TGTGCCAGCAGCCCGCTAGGGGGTGACTACGAGCAGTACTTC
CDR3aa: CASSPLGGDYEQYF

v_gene: TRBV25-1
j_gene: TRBJ2-2
abundance: .
d_gene: .
CDR3nt: TGTGCCAGCAGTAGCAGGGGCGGTGGGGACACCGGGGAGCTGTTTTTT
CDR3aa: CASSSRGGGDTGELFF

v_gene: TRBV11-1
j_gene: TRBJ2-5
abundance: .
d_gene: .
CDR3nt: TGTGCCAGCAGCTTTTCAGGTCCCCAAGAGACCCAGTACTTC
CDR3aa: CASSFSGPQETQYF

v_gene: TRBV5-1
j_gene: TRBJ1-4
abundance: .
d_gene: .
CDR3nt: TGCGCCAGCGCCATGTCCCGGCGGAATGAAAAACTGTTTTTT
CDR3aa: CASAMSRRNEKLFF

v_gene: TRBV5-1
j_gene: TRBJ2-1
abundance: .
d_gene: .
CDR3nt: TGCGCCAGCAGCGCCCGGGACACAAACTCAAGGCCTGAGCAGTTCTTC
CDR3aa: CASSARDTNSRPEQFF

v_gene: TRBV11-2
j_gene: TRBJ2-1
abundance: .
d_gene: TRBD2
CDR3nt: TGTGCCAGCAGCTTCTCGGGGGGGACCTACAATGAGCAGTTCTTC
CDR3aa: CASSFSGGTYNEQFF

v_gene: TRBV5-4
j_gene: TRBJ2-3
abundance: .
d_gene: .
CDR3nt: TGTGCCAGCAGCCCCCGCGGGGCAGGAGATACGCAGTATTTT
CDR3aa: CASSPRGAGDTQYF

v_gene: TRBV12-3/TRBV12-4
j_gene: TRBJ1-5
abundance: .
d_gene: .
CDR3nt: TGTGCCAGCAGTTTAGGTGAGAGCCAGCCCCAGCATTTT
CDR3aa: CASSLGESQPQHF

v_gene: TRBV4-1
j_gene: TRBJ1-2
abundance: .
d_gene: .
CDR3nt: TGCGCCAGCAGACCCGGAGGGGGAGGGAATGGCTACACCTTC
CDR3aa: CASRPGGGGNGYTF

v_gene: TRBV5-1
j_gene: TRBJ1-1
abundance: .
d_gene: .
CDR3nt: TGCGCCAGCAGCTTCCGGGTCCCCTCCCGGGAAGTTGAAGCTTTCTTT
CDR3aa: CASSFRVPSREVEAFF

v_gene: TRBV5-5
j_gene: TRBJ1-5
abundance: .
d_gene: .
CDR3nt: TGTGCCAGCAGCTTGTCGGGTGATGCCAATCAGCCCCAGCATTTT
CDR3aa: CASSLSGDANQPQHF

v_gene: TRBV15
j_gene: TRBJ1-6
abundance: once
d_gene: .
CDR3nt: TGTGCCACCAGCAGAGATTCCGGGGATGATTCACCCCTCCACTTT
CDR3aa: CATSRDSGDDSPLHF

v_gene: TRBV7-9
j_gene: TRBJ1-1
abundance: .
d_gene: .
CDR3nt: TGTGCCAGCAGCTTTGGAGAGGGTCTGGGAGCTTTCTTT
CDR3aa: CASSFGEGLGAFF

v_gene: TRBV2
j_gene: TRBJ1-2
abundance: .
d_gene: TRBD1
CDR3nt: TGTGCCAGCAGTGAAGAGACAGGGGAAACTCATGGCTACACCTTC
CDR3aa: CASSEETGETHGYTF

v_gene: TRBV6-5
j_gene: TRBJ2-5
abundance: .
d_gene: TRBD1
CDR3nt: TGTGCCACGAGCTGGGGACAGGGGTTGCAAGAGACCCAGTACTTC
CDR3aa: CATSWGQGLQETQYF

v_gene: TRBV6-4
j_gene: TRBJ1-5
abundance: .
d_gene: TRBD1
CDR3nt: TGTGCCAGCAGTGGGACAGGGTACCAGCATTTT
CDR3aa: CASSGTGYQHF

v_gene: TRBV6-5
j_gene: TRBJ1-2
abundance: .
d_gene: .
CDR3nt: TGTGCCAGCAGTTACTCTGGGCAGGGAAACGGCTACACCTTC
CDR3aa: CASSYSGQGNGYTF

v_gene: TRBV10-3
j_gene: TRBJ1-2
abundance: .
d_gene: TRBD1
CDR3nt: TGTGCCATCAGTGAGTCGCAGGGGGAAAGCTATGGCTACACCTTC
CDR3aa: CAISESQGESYGYTF

v_gene: TRBV2
j_gene: TRBJ2-3
abundance: .
d_gene: TRBD2
CDR3nt: TGTGCCAGCAGCCCTAGGGGGAGCGGGAGGACAGATACGCAGTATTTT
CDR3aa: CASSPRGSGRTDTQYF

v_gene: TRBV29-1
j_gene: TRBJ2-7
abundance: .
d_gene: .
CDR3nt: TGCAGCGTTCTTCCGGACAACTCCTACGAGCAGTACTTC
CDR3aa: CSVLPDNSYEQYF

v_gene: TRBV4-2
j_gene: TRBJ1-5
abundance: once
d_gene: .
CDR3nt: TGTGCCAGCAGCACCCGGGACGGGGAGGGGAATCAGCCCCAGCATTTT
CDR3aa: CASSTRDGEGNQPQHF

v_gene: TRBV30
j_gene: TRBJ1-5
abundance: .
d_gene: TRBD1
CDR3nt: TGTGCCTGGAGTGGACAGGGAATACAGCCCCAGCATTTT
CDR3aa: CAWSGQGIQPQHF

v_gene: TRBV30
j_gene: TRBJ1-2
abundance: .
d_gene: .
CDR3nt: TGTGCCTGGAGTGACCCTCCACCCCTGACAGACTATGGCTACACCTTC
CDR3aa: CAWSDPPPLTDYGYTF

v_gene: TRBV5-1
j_gene: TRBJ2-7
abundance: .
d_gene: TRBD2
CDR3nt: TGCACCAGCAGTGGCGGGAGGGGATACGAGCAGTACTTC
CDR3aa: CTSSGGRGYEQYF

v_gene: TRBV4-1
j_gene: TRBJ1-6
abundance: .
d_gene: .
CDR3nt: TGCGCCAGCAGCCAAGTCTACAGACCCCGGAGGGATAATTCACCCCTCCACTTT
CDR3aa: CASSQVYRPRRDNSPLHF

v_gene: TRBV12-3/TRBV12-4
j_gene: TRBJ2-7
abundance: .
d_gene: .
CDR3nt: TGTGCCAGCACCCTTGACAGCTACGAGCAGTACTTC
CDR3aa: CASTLDSYEQYF

v_gene: TRBV9
j_gene: TRBJ1-6
abundance: .
d_gene: .
CDR3nt: TGTGCCAGCAGCACCCAGGAATGGGCCTCCTATAATTCACCCCTCCACTTT
CDR3aa: CASSTQEWASYNSPLHF

v_gene: TRBV2
j_gene: TRBJ2-1
abundance: few
d_gene: TRBD2
CDR3nt: TGTGCCAGCGGTAGACTAGCGGGAGGGTACAATGAGCAGTTCTTC
CDR3aa: CASGRLAGGYNEQFF

v_gene: TRBV21-1
j_gene: TRBJ2-1
abundance: .
d_gene: .
CDR3nt: TGTGCCAGCAGCACCGGACTAGCGGGGGGTGAGCAGTTCTTC
CDR3aa: CASSTGLAGGEQFF

v_gene: TRBV6-5
j_gene: TRBJ2-1
abundance: .
d_gene: .
CDR3nt: TGTGCCAGCAGCCGGGATCCAGGACGGGCCAATGAGCAGTTCTTC
CDR3aa: CASSRDPGRANEQFF

v_gene: TRBV4-2
j_gene: TRBJ2-1
abundance: .
d_gene: TRBD2
CDR3nt: TGTGCCAGCAGCCAAGGGACTAGCTCCTACAATGAGCAGTTCTTC
CDR3aa: CASSQGTSSYNEQFF

v_gene: TRBV9
j_gene: TRBJ1-2
abundance: .
d_gene: .
CDR3nt: TGTGCCAGCAGCGTAGATGGCGGGGGACGGGGCTACACCTTC
CDR3aa: CASSVDGGGRGYTF

v_gene: TRBV3-1/TRBV3-2
j_gene: TRBJ2-1
abundance: .
d_gene: TRBD2
CDR3nt: TGTGCCAGCAGCCATGGGGGAGGGACGAATGAGCAGTTCTTC
CDR3aa: CASSHGGGTNEQFF

v_gene: TRBV10-3
j_gene: TRBJ2-5
abundance: .
d_gene: TRBD1
CDR3nt: TGTGCCATCAGTGAGGCGAACAGGGGTGCAGGGACCCAGTACTTC
CDR3aa: CAISEANRGAGTQYF

v_gene: TRBV7-9
j_gene: TRBJ2-1
abundance: few
d_gene: .
CDR3nt: TGTGCCAGCAACCCCACAGATTACAATGAGCAGTTCTTC
CDR3aa: CASNPTDYNEQFF

v_gene: TRBV13
j_gene: TRBJ2-2
abundance: .
d_gene: .
CDR3nt: TGTGCCAGCAGAAGGGCTAGAGGGACCGGGGAGCTGTTTTTT
CDR3aa: CASRRARGTGELFF

v_gene: TRBV9
j_gene: TRBJ2-3
abundance: .
d_gene: TRBD2
CDR3nt: TGTGCCAGCAGCGTACGGACTAGTCGGGATACGCAGTATTTT
CDR3aa: CASSVRTSRDTQYF

v_gene: TRBV21-1
j_gene: TRBJ2-2
abundance: few
d_gene: .
CDR3nt: TGTGCCAGCAGCAAAATGGGGGGCGGGGAGCTGTTTTTT
CDR3aa: CASSKMGGGELFF

v_gene: TRBV27
j_gene: TRBJ2-7
abundance: once
d_gene: TRBD2
CDR3nt: TGTGCCAGCAGTTTAGGGAGGGGACTAGCGGGAGGCGAGCAGTACTTC
CDR3aa: CASSLGRGLAGGEQYF

v_gene: TRBV3-1/TRBV3-2
j_gene: TRBJ2-1
abundance: .
d_gene: TRBD2
CDR3nt: TGTGCCAGCGGCCCCCGGGGTAGCGGGGGGGGTGAGCAGTTCTTC
CDR3aa: CASGPRGSGGGEQFF

v_gene: TRBV6-4
j_gene: TRBJ2-3
abundance: .
d_gene: .
CDR3nt: TGTGCCAGCAGTGAACAGGGAGGGGATACGCAGTATTTT
CDR3aa: CASSEQGGDTQYF

v_gene: TRBV30
j_gene: TRBJ1-1
abundance: .
d_gene: .
CDR3nt: TGTGCCTGGAGTTGGCACCTGAACACTGAAGCTTTCTTT
CDR3aa: CAWSWHLNTEAFF

v_gene: TRBV27
j_gene: TRBJ2-7
abundance: .
d_gene: TRBD2
CDR3nt: TGTGCCAGCAGTTTACGGGGGGACCGCTTCCAGCAGTACTTC
CDR3aa: CASSLRGDRFQQYF

v_gene: TRBV3-1/TRBV3-2
j_gene: TRBJ2-1
abundance: .
d_gene: .
CDR3nt: TGTGCCAGCAGCCTCAAGCACAATGAGCAGTTCTTC
CDR3aa: CASSLKHNEQFF

v_gene: TRBV7-3
j_gene: TRBJ1-6
abundance: few
d_gene: TRBD1
CDR3nt: TGTGCCAGCAGCTTAAACGGCAGGGGGGATTCACCCCTCCACTTT
CDR3aa: CASSLNGRGDSPLHF

v_gene: TRBV28
j_gene: TRBJ1-3
abundance: .
d_gene: .
CDR3nt: TGTGCCAGCAGTTTTGGGGGGGGAGGAAGAAACACCATATATTTT
CDR3aa: CASSFGGGGRNTIYF

v_gene: TRBV28
j_gene: TRBJ1-1
abundance: few
d_gene: .
CDR3nt: TGTGCCAGCAGTTTAGGTACAGGGCACACTGAAGCTTTCTTT
CDR3aa: CASSLGTGHTEAFF